This record covers a single T cell receptor beta chain. This clone's antigen is unknown. No base qualities exist here, and no much larger clone lies one base off it. These data come from a study of control samples from healthy donors and cancer patients (dated by TCRdb to about 2020). The cysteine opens and the phenylalanine closes a CDR3 of 17 amino acids. Only the CDR3 DNA is retained, 51 bases long and in frame from the first base. After removal of 2 bases from V and 1 base from J, the junction retains 5 bases not matched to a gene. Looking up the germline V gene yields CDR1 KGHSH and CDR2 LQKENI. Libraries were made using the immunoSEQ multiplex PCR assay. TCRdb retrieved this table from immuneACCESS and kept in-frame rearrangements only. Not all clones are present; in checked studies, unresolved V genes account for under half, and no reason is known for the remainder. This sample is represented by about 150,000 clones; about 93% of them were singletons. The top ten hold roughly 2.3% of the sample.

This chain joins TRBV18 to TRBJ2-3, and 11 bases in between align with TRBD2. The sequence was collected from a man aged 45-65 years in good health. The sequencing input was blood. The CDR3 protein is CASSPELAGGGTDTQYF. At the DNA level, the sequence is TGTGCCAGCTCACCAGAGCTAGCGGGAGGTGGCACAGATACGCAGTATTTT.